This is a list of T cell receptor beta chains from one sample in a study of blood T cell repertoires in COVID-19. Libraries were prepared by immunoSEQ multiplex PCR; TCRdb keeps only in-frame clonotypes and omits some of them. The sample comprises around 36,000 clones, more than 80% of which are singletons, and about 4.2% rests with the top ten. The source material was peripheral blood. These receptors originate from a man in his fifties or sixties with acute or convalescent COVID-19. The CDR3 runs from the conserved cysteine through the conserved F or W. A D gene is named only where the DNA matches it firmly. Expanded clones get a size class; other rows say once, few or many, or leave the size out.

NA,TRBD2,TRBJ2-2,TRBV28,CASSFLQGGTGELFF,TGTGCCAGCAGTTTTCTCCAGGGAGGGACCGGGGAGCTGTTTTTT
NA,TRBD2,TRBJ2-7,TRBV7-4,CASSLELADPLSSYEQYF,TGTGCCAGCAGCTTAGAACTAGCGGACCCGCTGAGCTCCTACGAGCAGTACTTC
NA,NA,TRBJ1-6,TRBV5-6,CASSLDGGRDNSPLHF,TGTGCCAGCAGCTTGGATGGGGGGAGGGATAATTCACCCCTCCACTTT
NA,NA,TRBJ2-1,TRBV7-2,CASTSDSDNEQFF,TGTGCCAGCACCTCCGACTCAGACAATGAGCAGTTCTTC
NA,TRBD2,TRBJ2-1,TRBV5-1,CASSPLASSSYNEQFF,TGCGCCAGCAGCCCACTAGCGTCTAGCTCCTACAATGAGCAGTTCTTC
NA,TRBD2,TRBJ2-7,TRBV18,CASSPGLAGGLGEQYF,TGTGCCAGCTCACCCGGACTAGCGGGAGGCCTCGGGGAGCAGTACTTC
NA,NA,TRBJ1-1,TRBV28,CASSLWRQGLNTEAFF,TGTGCCAGCAGTTTATGGAGACAAGGCCTGAACACTGAAGCTTTCTTT
NA,TRBD2,TRBJ2-1,TRBV25-1,CASVTSGVDSYNEQFF,TGTGCCAGCGTAACTAGCGGGGTCGACTCCTACAATGAGCAGTTCTTC
NA,TRBD1,TRBJ1-6,TRBV7-3,CASSSTGGNNSPLHF,TGTGCCAGCAGCTCTACAGGGGGCAATAATTCACCCCTCCACTTT
NA,TRBD2,TRBJ2-1,TRBV5-1,CASSPRTSGVNEQFF,TGCGCCAGCAGCCCACGGACTAGCGGGGTGAATGAGCAGTTCTTC
NA,TRBD1,TRBJ2-7,TRBV14,CASSLPPRDRADYEQYF,TGTGCCAGCAGCCTTCCTCCCCGGGACAGGGCTGACTACGAGCAGTACTTC
NA,TRBD2,TRBJ2-3,TRBV27,CASMGLADTDTQYF,TGTGCCAGCATGGGACTAGCGGACACAGATACGCAGTATTTT
NA,NA,TRBJ1-6,TRBV24-1,CATSRDSFGPLHF,TGTGCCACCAGTCGAGACTCATTTGGGCCCCTCCACTTT
NA,TRBD2,TRBJ2-3,TRBV9,CASSFASGRDTQYF,TGTGCCAGCAGCTTCGCCAGCGGGAGGGATACGCAGTATTTT
NA,TRBD1,TRBJ2-7,TRBV11-2,CASSFTGGVYEQYF,TGTGCCAGCAGCTTCACAGGGGGCGTTTACGAGCAGTACTTC
NA,TRBD2,TRBJ2-1,TRBV7-8,CASGPGGAFSEQFF,TGTGCCAGCGGCCCCGGGGGGGCATTCAGTGAGCAGTTCTTC
NA,NA,TRBJ2-1,TRBV9,CASSPQESLSYNEQFF,TGTGCCAGCAGCCCCCAGGAATCCCTTTCCTACAATGAGCAGTTCTTC
NA,NA,TRBJ2-4,TRBV7-9,CASSSSGTNIQYF,TGTGCCAGCAGCTCCTCAGGTACAAACATTCAGTACTTC
few,NA,TRBJ1-2,TRBV4-1,CASSTGYGYTF,TGCGCCAGCTCGACGGGCTATGGCTACACCTTC
NA,NA,TRBJ1-4,TRBV6-5,CASSYLSGDEKLFF,TGTGCCAGCAGTTACCTGTCGGGAGATGAAAAACTGTTTTTT
NA,TRBD1,TRBJ2-5,TRBV24-1,CATSATTGAGETQYF,TGTGCCACCAGTGCCACGACAGGGGCGGGCGAGACCCAGTACTTC
NA,NA,TRBJ2-2,TRBV19,CASKTSQNTGELFF,TGTGCCAGTAAAACTAGCCAAAACACCGGGGAGCTGTTTTTT